Listed here are 21 T cell receptor beta chains from one sample, sequenced in a study of cytomegalovirus exposure and HLA in healthy donors (dated 2017 in TCRdb). Receptor libraries were prepared by the immunoSEQ multiplex PCR assay. For the multiplex PCR, a mixture combining 60 forward primers for TCR Vbeta segments and 13 reverse primers for TCR Jbeta segments was used. TCRdb obtained this table from immuneACCESS and retained in-frame rearrangements with V and J assigned. These tables miss some clones; where compared with another copy, unresolved V genes account for less than half of the shortfall, and the remainder is unexplained. The data table for this sample lists tens of thousands of clones. The ten top clones hold 4.5% to 5% of the sample. Sequencing used PBMCs. These receptors originate from a woman aged 40-49 years in good health and CMV-seropositive.

The rearrangement joins TRBV10-3 to TRBJ2-3; D is possibly TRBD1 (5 bases). V shed 7 bases and J shed 4 bases, with 9 bases lying between them. The CDR3 spans 12 residues. The germline V gene has CDR1 ENHRY and CDR2 SYGVKD. The CDR3 loop is CAIKSGSDTQYF. The CDR3 nucleotides are TGTGCCATCAAGTCAGGGTCAGATACGCAGTATTTT.

The chain employs TRBV19 and TRBJ2-1; 10 bases map to TRBD2. The CDR3 sequence is 16 residues long. Germline V CDR1 and CDR2: LNHDA, SQIVND (reference sequence). With V trimmed by 5 bases and J by 5 bases, 9 bases remained unmatched. In DNA, the CDR3 is TGTGCCAGTAGTCCGTCCGGGACTAGCGACCACAATGAGCAGTTCTTC. As protein: CASSPSGTSDHNEQFF.

The chain links TRBV6-5 to TRBJ2-1; TRBD2 might be the D (6 bases). The CDR3 has 12 amino acids. The ends were cut back, 6 bases at V and 10 bases at J, with 13 bases in the middle. Germline lookup yields CDR1 MNHEY and CDR2 SVGAGI. CDR3 protein: CASSRTSIEQFF. The CDR3 nucleotides are TGTGCCAGCAGCCGAACTAGCATCGAGCAGTTCTTC.

The rearrangement joins TRBV4-3 to TRBJ1-1; D unresolved. This CDR3 is built from 13 residues. In germline, CDR1 is LGHNA, CDR2 YSLEER. Trimming left V 1 base short and J 4 bases short, with 7 bases between. CDR3 protein: CASSQVRSTEAFF. In DNA form, the CDR3 reads TGCGCCAGCAGCCAAGTAAGGAGCACTGAAGCTTTCTTT.

The chain links TRBV7-3 to TRBJ2-1; maybe TRBD2 (5 bases). Per the germline V gene, CDR1 is SGHTA and CDR2 is FQGTGA. V was shortened by 3 bases and J by 0 bases, with 9 bases between the two germline ends. This CDR3 is built from 15 residues. The CDR3 loop reads CASSLDWSSYNEQFF. In DNA, the CDR3 is TGTGCCAGCAGCTTGGACTGGAGCTCCTACAATGAGCAGTTCTTC.

This chain links TRBV9 with TRBJ2-2; 13 bases align to TRBD2. The germline gives CDR1 SGDLS, CDR2 YYNGEE. This CDR3 is 22 amino acids long. V was pared by 3 bases and J by 1 base, with 18 bases of the junction left unmatched. The CDR3 bases are TGTGCCAGCAGCGCCCCCCAATGGTTGAGGACTAGCGGGAGAATGAACACCGGGGAGCTGTTTTTT. The encoded protein is CASSAPQWLRTSGRMNTGELFF.

Notes on this clone: Other DNA variants within this sample encode the same CDR3. The chain uses TRBV28 and TRBJ1-5, with D possibly TRBD1 on 5 matching bases. Trimming cost V 9 bases and J 7 bases, with 10 bases left between them. This CDR3 is 11 amino acids long. Germline CDR1 is MDHEN and CDR2 is SYDVKM. The CDR3 sequence is CASSRGQPQHF. The DNA of the CDR3 is TGTGCCAGTAGTCGGGGGCAGCCCCAGCATTTT.

V usage is TRBV5-1 and J usage is TRBJ2-7; 7 bases match TRBD1. Germline V gene sequence: CDR1 SGHRS, CDR2 YFSETQ. CDR3 length equals 15 residues. With V trimmed by 4 bases and J by 3 bases, 10 bases remained unmatched. The CDR3 here is CASSPRTGQGYEQYF. The CDR3, as DNA: TGCGCCAGCAGCCCCCGGACAGGTCAGGGCTACGAGCAGTACTTC. The variable domain in full, completed from reference TRBV5-1 and TRBJ2-7, reads KAGVTQTPRYLIKTRGQQVTLSCSPISGHRSVSWYQQTPGQGLQFLFEYFSETQRNKGNFPGRFSGRQFSNSRSEMNVSTLELGDSALYLCASSPRTGQGYEQYFGPGTRLTVT.

V usage is TRBV7-3 and J usage is TRBJ2-3; D gene ambiguous. Trimming removed 5 bases at V and 6 bases at J, with 15 bases between. This CDR3 comprises 14 residues. Looked up from germline, CDR1 is SGHTA and CDR2 is FQGTGA. CDR3 amino acids: CASSPPPVPDTQYF. The CDR3 DNA reads as TGTGCCAGCAGCCCCCCACCGGTCCCGGATACGCAGTATTTT.

The V gene is TRBV11-3, the J gene TRBJ2-1, with D perhaps matching TRBD1 (6 bases). CDR3 length: 13 residues. With 5 bases removed from V and 9 bases from J, the gap between germline ends came to 14 bases. Per the germline V gene, CDR1 is SGHNT and CDR2 is YENEEA. The CDR3 region is CASSGKTGIEQFF. The CDR3, as DNA: TGTGCCAGCAGCGGAAAAACAGGGATTGAGCAGTTCTTC. The whole variable domain, remainder taken from reference TRBV11-3 and TRBJ2-1, is EAGVVQSPRYKIIEKKQPVAFWCNPISGHNTLYWYLQNLGQGPELLIRYENEEAVDDSQLPKDRFSAERLKGVDSTLKIQPAELGDSAVYLCASSGKTGIEQFFGPGTRLTVL.

The rearrangement joins TRBV27 to TRBJ2-3, with 12 nucleotides matching TRBD1. Per germline, CDR1 MNHEY and CDR2 SMNVEV (reference sequence). The CDR3 sequence is 16 residues long. The ends lost 5 bases at V and 2 bases at J; junction bases unmatched: 5. CDR3 nucleotides: TGTGCCAGCAGTCGTGGGACAGGGGGCCTCACAGATACGCAGTATTTT. It specifies CASSRGTGGLTDTQYF.

The rearrangement uses TRBV14 and TRBJ2-3, with 7 bases matching TRBD1. J gave up 8 bases and V 0 bases, and 17 bases lay outside the gene matches. The CDR3 extends over 18 amino acids. CDR1 and CDR2 (germline): SGHDN, FVKESK. CDR3 sequence: CASSQDRWSGGLVGTQYF. CDR3 in DNA: TGTGCCAGCAGCCAAGACAGGTGGTCAGGGGGTCTCGTGGGTACGCAGTATTTT.

The chain is built from TRBV5-1 and TRBJ2-3, with D maybe TRBD2 (5 bases). Germline CDR1 reads SGHRS; CDR2 reads YFSETQ. The CDR3 length is 15 residues. Trimming took 0 bases from V and 2 from J, leaving 10 bases between them. The chain's CDR3 is CASSLESGNTDTQYF. In nucleotides, the CDR3 is TGCGCCAGCAGCTTGGAGTCCGGGAACACAGATACGCAGTATTTT.

The chain combines TRBV27 with TRBJ2-2; 12 nucleotides align to TRBD2. The CDR3 covers 16 residues. CDR1 is MNHEY and CDR2 is SMNVEV in the germline V gene (reference sequence). V shed 5 bases and J 9 bases; nucleotides not matched to a gene: 10. CDR3 in amino acids: CASSPLAGGPDRELFF. The DNA of the CDR3 is TGTGCCAGCAGTCCCCTAGCGGGAGGGCCAGATCGGGAGCTGTTTTTT.

The V gene is TRBV10-1, the J gene TRBJ2-3; 8 nucleotides line up with TRBD2. Unmatched junction bases numbered 3, after V lost 4 bases and J lost 3 bases. Germline-derived CDR1 and CDR2 are WNHNN and SYGVQD (reference sequence). The CDR3 covers 14 residues. The CDR3 spells CASSGGGRTDTQYF. The CDR3 nucleotides read TGCGCCAGCAGTGGAGGCGGGAGGACAGATACGCAGTATTTT.

This rearrangement joins TRBV27 to TRBJ2-5; possibly TRBD1 for D (5 bases). V gave up 6 bases and J gave up 5 bases, with 13 bases separating them. Germline V gene sequence: CDR1 MNHEY, CDR2 SMNVEV (reference sequence). The CDR3 sequence is 13 residues long. The CDR3 spells CASRSTGWETQYF. The CDR3 DNA sequence: TGTGCCAGCAGATCCACAGGATGGGAGACCCAGTACTTC.

The chain combines TRBV2 with TRBJ2-3; the D is unclear. This CDR3 has 14 residues. V was clipped by 7 bases and J by 0 bases, with 11 bases between them. Germline CDR1 is SNHLY and CDR2 is FYNNEI. As DNA, the CDR3 is TGTGCCAGCACCGCGGAACCTAGCACAGATACGCAGTATTTT. This sequence encodes CASTAEPSTDTQYF.

The chain joins TRBV7-9 to TRBJ1-1; TRBD1 matches at 9 bases. With V trimmed by 1 base and J by 3 bases, 0 bases remained unmatched. The CDR3 is 14 amino acids. From germline, CDR1 is SEHNR and CDR2 FQNEAQ (reference sequence). CDR3 loop: CASSLGQGDTEAFF. Here the CDR3 DNA reads TGTGCCAGCAGCTTAGGACAGGGGGACACTGAAGCTTTCTTT.

The chain combines TRBV7-6 with TRBJ1-5, with TRBD1 as a possible D gene (6 bases). V gave up 0 bases and J gave up 11 bases, with 20 bases separating them. This CDR3 has 16 residues. Germline-derived CDR1 and CDR2 are SGHVS and FNYEAQ. The chain's CDR3 is CASSLAVGPQRGTQHF. The CDR3 DNA follows: TGTGCCAGCAGCTTAGCAGTGGGACCGCAGAGGGGGACCCAGCATTTT.

The chain joins TRBV6-4 to TRBJ2-6, with D perhaps TRBD2 (5 bases). The CDR3 runs 15 residues. V lost 3 bases and J lost 0, with 6 bases in between. The germline CDR1 and CDR2 sequences are MRHNA and SNTAGT. CDR3 loop: CASSEGSSGANVLTF. The CDR3 bases are TGTGCCAGCAGTGAAGGGAGCTCTGGGGCCAACGTCCTGACTTTC.

The chain employs TRBV5-1 and TRBJ2-2; possible D gene TRBD2, 5 bases. The CDR3 sequence is 14 residues long. In germline, CDR1 is SGHRS, CDR2 YFSETQ. Trimming took off 4 bases at V and 3 bases at J, with 10 bases between the two ends. CDR3 residues: CASSLTTDTGELFF. The CDR3 DNA follows: TGCGCCAGCAGCCTGACTACAGACACCGGGGAGCTGTTTTTT.